These 10 T cell receptor beta chains were all obtained from the same sample, sequenced in a study of cytomegalovirus exposure and HLA in healthy donors. Amplification used 60 Vbeta primers and 13 Jbeta primers. The table came from immunoSEQ multiplex PCR; TCRdb's copy has only in-frame clones and leaves some out. The data hold roughly 170,000 clones, with approximately 84% observed a single time. Sequences were obtained from PBMCs. These receptors all come from a man aged 25-45 years in good health and CMV-seronegative.

The V gene is TRBV5-1, the J gene TRBJ1-2; D uncertain. CDR1 is SGHRS, CDR2 YFSETQ, per germline. V was clipped by 0 bases and J by 3 bases, with 6 bases between them. The CDR3 covers 13 residues. The CDR3 loop reads CASSLARDYGYTF. Here the CDR3 DNA reads TGCGCCAGCAGCTTGGCCCGGGACTATGGCTACACCTTC.

This clone was seen just once. This rearrangement joins TRBV5-8 to TRBJ2-7; D might be TRBD2 (6 bases). The CDR3 extends over 15 amino acids. The germline V and J ends were trimmed by 4 bases and 4 bases, with 18 bases remaining between them. The germline V gene encodes CDR1 SGHTS and CDR2 YDEGEE. CDR3 sequence (DNA): TGTGCCAGCAGCCCCAGACTGGAGGGACCTTACGAGCAGTACTTC. It encodes CASSPRLEGPYEQYF.

The rearrangement links TRBV7-2 to TRBJ2-3; TRBD2 matches 9 bases. This CDR3 is built from 15 residues. Per the germline V gene, CDR1 is SGHTA and CDR2 is FQGNSA. Germline trimming cut 3 bases from V and 6 bases from J; bases unmatched to any gene: 7. The CDR3 DNA reads TGTGCCAGCAGCTTTTCGCGGGAGGGCCGGGATACGCAGTATTTT. Its protein product is CASSFSREGRDTQYF.

The CDR3 spells CASSAGARTDTQYF. The CDR3 DNA reads as TGCGCCAGCAGCGCGGGGGCCCGCACAGATACGCAGTATTTT. This chain uses TRBV5-1 with TRBJ2-3; D possibly corresponds to TRBD2 (7 bases). V dropped 4 bases and J dropped 1 base, with 10 bases sitting between them. The germline V gene has CDR1 SGHRS and CDR2 YFSETQ. The CDR3 consists of 14 residues.

The chain recombines TRBV5-4 with TRBJ2-1; TRBD1 aligns across 10 bases. Germline CDR1 and CDR2: SGHNT and YYREEE (reference sequence). The CDR3 length is 15 residues. The junction had 5 bases not matched to a gene; V was cut back by 4 bases and J by 4 bases. The CDR3 region is CASSMDRGVYNEQFF. The CDR3 DNA follows: TGTGCCAGCAGCATGGACAGGGGGGTTTACAATGAGCAGTTCTTC.

The chain combines TRBV14 with TRBJ1-1, with a tentative D call TRBD1 (6 bases). The V and J ends lost 2 bases and 7 bases respectively, with 11 bases between them. CDR3 size: 13 residues. Germline-derived CDR1 and CDR2 are SGHDN and FVKESK. Written as DNA, the CDR3 is TGTGCCAGCAGCCAATACAGGGCGGGTGAAGCTTTCTTT. Its translation is CASSQYRAGEAFF.

The rearrangement joins TRBV9 to TRBJ1-1; a possible D gene is TRBD1 (5 bases). The germline CDR1 and CDR2 sequences are SGDLS and YYNGEE. CDR3 length equals 16 residues. V was shortened by 4 bases and J by 5 bases, with 21 bases between the two germline ends. CDR3 sequence (DNA): TGTGCCAGCAGCCCGCAGGGTTCGGGTTTTATGACTGAAGCTTTCTTT. Its protein is CASSPQGSGFMTEAFF.

V gene TRBV11-2 combines with J gene TRBJ2-3; TRBD2 matches 13 bases. In germline, CDR1 is SGHAT, CDR2 FQNNGV. The CDR3 covers 17 residues. The V and J ends lost 5 bases and 5 bases, in that order; junction bases with no gene match: 10. The CDR3, as DNA: TGTGCCAGCAGCCTTAGGGGACTAGCGGGGTCGGGAGATACGCAGTATTTT. Its protein product is CASSLRGLAGSGDTQYF.

V gene TRBV27 combines with J gene TRBJ2-5, with 7 nucleotides matching TRBD2. The better agreement between TRBJ2-7 and the DNA end casts doubt on the J call. This CDR3 region has 15 residues. The germline V gene has CDR1 MNHEY and CDR2 SMNVEV (reference sequence). CDR3 region: CASSLVGRNSYEQYF. The CDR3 coding sequence is TGTGCCAGCAGTTTGGTCGGGAGGAACTCCTACGAGCAGTACTTC.

V gene TRBV9 combines with J gene TRBJ2-7, with a possible D match to TRBD1 (5 bases). Trimming removed 3 bases from V and 4 bases from J, with 20 bases in between. The CDR3 spans 16 residues. Germline V gene sequence: CDR1 SGDLS, CDR2 YYNGEE. The CDR3: CASSEGFGQGLYEQYF. CDR3 DNA: TGTGCCAGCAGCGAGGGGTTCGGGCAGGGCTTATACGAGCAGTACTTC.